These T cell receptor beta chains were read from a single sample in a study of T cells in Graves' hyperthyroidism and ophthalmopathy. TCRdb processed the multiplex PCR reads anew with MiXCR; each CDR3 protein has one entry. The sample holds roughly 500,000 distinct CDR3 sequences; roughly a quarter are singletons and the top ten take around 11%. The sample comprised blood. These receptors all stem from a woman in her thirties with Graves' ophthalmopathy. CDR3s include the opening cysteine and the closing phenylalanine or tryptophan. The D gene is left open where the match is weak. Clone size is stated in some rows and not others, as once, few, many or a class when expanded.

TRBV6-2/TRBV6-3	TRBD2	TRBJ2-7	many	TGTGCCAGCATTATAGCGGGGGAGTACTACGAGCAGTACTTC	CASIIAGEYYEQYF
TRBV6-2/TRBV6-3	-	TRBJ2-7	-	TGTGCCAGCAGCCAACCCGGGACACCTTCCTACGAGCAGTACTTC	CASSQPGTPSYEQYF
TRBV28	TRBD1	TRBJ1-2	many	TGTGCCAGCAGTTTCGGGGACAGGGGATCCTACACCTTC	CASSFGDRGSYTF
TRBV5-1	TRBD2	TRBJ2-2	-	TGCGACAGCAGCTTCATCGGGCTAGCGGGGACCGGGGAGCTGTTTTTT	CDSSFIGLAGTGELFF
TRBV18	TRBD1	TRBJ1-1	many	TGTGCCAGCTCGGACAGGGGTGAAACTGAAGCTTTCTTT	CASSDRGETEAFF
TRBV6-2/TRBV6-3	-	TRBJ2-7	-	TGTGCCAGCAGAACCCCTGGGGGGGCTTACGAGCAGTACTTC	CASRTPGGAYEQYF
TRBV20-1	-	TRBJ1-1	few	TGCAGTGCTAGAGGATTACTACACAGGCCCATGAACACTGAAGCTTTCTTT	CSARGLLHRPMNTEAFF
TRBV27	-	TRBJ1-1	-	TGTGCCAGCAGTTTATCGGCAGCTTTGAACACTGAAGCTTTCTTT	CASSLSAALNTEAFF
TRBV20-1	-	TRBJ1-1	many	TGCAGTGCTAGAGAAGCTGGGGAAGAGGCCACTGAAGCTTTCTTT	CSAREAGEEATEAFF
TRBV15	-	TRBJ1-3	-	TGTGCCACCAGCAGGCCCTTCGACGGCACCATATATTTT	CATSRPFDGTIYF